This T cell receptor (beta chain) was recovered during a study of Graves' ophthalmopathy and Graves' hyperthyroidism. Study-wide points: Most expanded thyroid clonotypes above 0.001 frequency also appeared in blood. Predictions made by the model for ophthalmopathy progression reached 65% to 71% sensitivity and about 72% specificity.

RNA transcripts were the template, and TCR beta CDR3 regions were amplified from them. First-round RT-PCR employed HTBI primers, with a second-round multiplex PCR after it. TCRdb independently ran MiXCR on the multiplex PCR reads; one entry per CDR3 protein. The table includes about 1.2 million distinct CDR3 sequences, about 38% detected once. Trimming left V 0 bases short and J 4 bases short, with 16 bases between. Germline-derived CDR1 and CDR2 are SGDLS and YYNGEE. The CDR3 covers 16 residues. There are many counts of this clonotype. Its specificity is not known. This sequence joins TRBV9 and TRBJ1-2; the D is unclear. The sequence was collected from an adult man with Graves' hyperthyroidism. Sequenced sample: peripheral blood or thyroid tissue (not recorded which). CDR3 nucleotides: TGTGCCAGCAGCGTAGATGTGTGGGGAGTCGGCTATGGCTACACCTTC. It yields the protein CASSVDVWGVGYGYTF.